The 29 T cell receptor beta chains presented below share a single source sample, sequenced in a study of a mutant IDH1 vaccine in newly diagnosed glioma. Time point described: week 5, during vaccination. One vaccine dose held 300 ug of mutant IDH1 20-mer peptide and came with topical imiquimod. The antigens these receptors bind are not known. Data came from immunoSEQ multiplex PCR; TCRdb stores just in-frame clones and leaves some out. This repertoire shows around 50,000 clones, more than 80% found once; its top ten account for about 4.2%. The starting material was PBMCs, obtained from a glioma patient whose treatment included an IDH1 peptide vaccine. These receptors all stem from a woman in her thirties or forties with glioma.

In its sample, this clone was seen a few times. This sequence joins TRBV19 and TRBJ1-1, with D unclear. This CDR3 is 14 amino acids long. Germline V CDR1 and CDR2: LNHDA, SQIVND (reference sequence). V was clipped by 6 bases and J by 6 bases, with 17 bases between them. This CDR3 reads CASSRGRGGSEAFF. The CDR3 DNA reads TGTGCCAGTAGCCGTGGACGGGGAGGGTCTGAAGCTTTCTTT.

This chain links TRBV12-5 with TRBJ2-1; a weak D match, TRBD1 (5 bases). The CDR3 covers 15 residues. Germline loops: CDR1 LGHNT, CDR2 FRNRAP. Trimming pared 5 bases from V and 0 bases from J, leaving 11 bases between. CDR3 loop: CASGLQGYSYNEQFF. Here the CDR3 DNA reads TGTGCTAGTGGTCTCCAGGGCTACTCCTACAATGAGCAGTTCTTC.

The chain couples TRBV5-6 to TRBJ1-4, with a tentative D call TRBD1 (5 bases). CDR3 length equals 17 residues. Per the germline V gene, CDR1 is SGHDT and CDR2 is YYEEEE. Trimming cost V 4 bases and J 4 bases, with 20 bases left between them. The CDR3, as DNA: TGTGCCAGCAGCGTCACTACAGGCCTGCTAGTTAATGAAAAACTGTTTTTT. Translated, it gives CASSVTTGLLVNEKLFF.

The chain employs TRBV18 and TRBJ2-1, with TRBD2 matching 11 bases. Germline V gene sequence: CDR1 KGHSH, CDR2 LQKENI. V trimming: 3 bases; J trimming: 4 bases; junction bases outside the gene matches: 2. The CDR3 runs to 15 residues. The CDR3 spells CASSPTSGDYNEQFF. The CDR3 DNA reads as TGTGCCAGCTCACCGACTAGCGGGGATTACAATGAGCAGTTCTTC.

The CDR3 loop reads CASSRTGGTQETQYF. The CDR3 nucleotides read TGTGCCAGCAGCCGGACGGGGGGTACCCAAGAGACCCAGTACTTC. V and J are TRBV9 and TRBJ2-5, with 7 bases that match TRBD2. The germline CDR1 and CDR2 sequences are SGDLS and YYNGEE. CDR3 size: 15 residues. J was trimmed by 1 base and V by 4 bases; bases with no gene match: 7.

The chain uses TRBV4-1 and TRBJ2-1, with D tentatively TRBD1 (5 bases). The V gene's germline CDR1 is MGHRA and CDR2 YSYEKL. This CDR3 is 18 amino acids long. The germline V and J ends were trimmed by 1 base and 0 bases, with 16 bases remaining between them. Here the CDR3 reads CASSQVQGPPSSYNEQFF. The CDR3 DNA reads TGCGCCAGCAGCCAAGTGCAGGGCCCACCGAGCTCCTACAATGAGCAGTTCTTC.

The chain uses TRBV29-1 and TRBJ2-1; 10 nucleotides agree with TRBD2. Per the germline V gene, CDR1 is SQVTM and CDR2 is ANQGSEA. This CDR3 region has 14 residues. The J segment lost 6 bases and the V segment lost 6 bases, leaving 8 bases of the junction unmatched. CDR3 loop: CSVEELAGVNEQFF. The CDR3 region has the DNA TGCAGCGTGGAGGAGCTAGCGGGGGTCAATGAGCAGTTCTTC.

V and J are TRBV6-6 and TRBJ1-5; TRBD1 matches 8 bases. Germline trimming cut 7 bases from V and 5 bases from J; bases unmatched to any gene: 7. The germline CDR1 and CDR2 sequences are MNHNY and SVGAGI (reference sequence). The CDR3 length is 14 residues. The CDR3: CASKDRGRDQPQHF. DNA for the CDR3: TGTGCCAGCAAAGACAGGGGCAGGGATCAGCCCCAGCATTTT.

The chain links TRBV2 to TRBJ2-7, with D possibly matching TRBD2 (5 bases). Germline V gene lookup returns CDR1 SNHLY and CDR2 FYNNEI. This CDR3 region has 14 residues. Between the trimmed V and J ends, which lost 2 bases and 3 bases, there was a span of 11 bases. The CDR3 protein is CASSERSGRYEQYF. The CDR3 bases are TGTGCCAGCAGTGAAAGGAGCGGTCGCTACGAGCAGTACTTC.

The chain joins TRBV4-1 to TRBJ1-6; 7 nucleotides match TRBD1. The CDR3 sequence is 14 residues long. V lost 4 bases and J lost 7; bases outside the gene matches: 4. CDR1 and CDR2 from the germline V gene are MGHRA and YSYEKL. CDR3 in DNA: TGCGCCAGCAGCCCGACAGGGATGAATTCACCCCTCCACTTT. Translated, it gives CASSPTGMNSPLHF.

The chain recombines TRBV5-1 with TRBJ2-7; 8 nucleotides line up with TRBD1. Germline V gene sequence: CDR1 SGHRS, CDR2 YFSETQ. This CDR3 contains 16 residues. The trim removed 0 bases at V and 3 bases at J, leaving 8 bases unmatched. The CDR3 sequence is CASSLVAGGLNYEQYF. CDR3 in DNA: TGCGCCAGCAGCTTGGTCGCAGGGGGCCTGAACTACGAGCAGTACTTC.

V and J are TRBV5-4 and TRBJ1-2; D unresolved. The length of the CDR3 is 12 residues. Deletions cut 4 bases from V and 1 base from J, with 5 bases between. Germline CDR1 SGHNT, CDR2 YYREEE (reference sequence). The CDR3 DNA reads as TGTGCCAGCAGCCGGAGTAACTATGGCTACACCTTC. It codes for CASSRSNYGYTF.

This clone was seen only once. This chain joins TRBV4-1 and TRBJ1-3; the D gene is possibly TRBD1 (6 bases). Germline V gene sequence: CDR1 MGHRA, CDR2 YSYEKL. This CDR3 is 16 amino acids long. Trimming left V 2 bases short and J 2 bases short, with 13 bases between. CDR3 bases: TGCGCCAGCAGCCAACCCCTTACAGGGCCTGGAAACACCATATATTTT. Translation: CASSQPLTGPGNTIYF.

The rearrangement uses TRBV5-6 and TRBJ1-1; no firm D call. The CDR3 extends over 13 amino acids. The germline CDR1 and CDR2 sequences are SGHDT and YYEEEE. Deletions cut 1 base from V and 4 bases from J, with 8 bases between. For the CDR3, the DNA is TGTGCCAGCAGCTTGTTGAGGGTCACTGAAGCTTTCTTT. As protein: CASSLLRVTEAFF.

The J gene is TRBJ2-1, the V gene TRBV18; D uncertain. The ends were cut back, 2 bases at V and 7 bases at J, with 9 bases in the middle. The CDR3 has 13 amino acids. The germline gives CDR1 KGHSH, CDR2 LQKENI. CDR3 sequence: CASSPSIGNEQFF. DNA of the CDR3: TGTGCCAGCTCACCATCTATAGGGAATGAGCAGTTCTTC.

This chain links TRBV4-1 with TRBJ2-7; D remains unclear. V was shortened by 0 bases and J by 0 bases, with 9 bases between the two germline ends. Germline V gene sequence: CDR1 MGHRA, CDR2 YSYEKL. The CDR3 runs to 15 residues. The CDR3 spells CASSQEVRSSYEQYF. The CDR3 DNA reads TGCGCCAGCAGCCAAGAGGTCAGGAGCTCCTACGAGCAGTACTTC.

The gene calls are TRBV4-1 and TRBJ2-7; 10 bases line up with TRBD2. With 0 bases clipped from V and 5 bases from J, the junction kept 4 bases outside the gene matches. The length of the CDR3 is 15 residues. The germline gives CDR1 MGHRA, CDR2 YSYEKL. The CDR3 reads CASSQEITSGDEQYF. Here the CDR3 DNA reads TGCGCCAGCAGCCAAGAGATCACTAGCGGGGACGAGCAGTACTTC.

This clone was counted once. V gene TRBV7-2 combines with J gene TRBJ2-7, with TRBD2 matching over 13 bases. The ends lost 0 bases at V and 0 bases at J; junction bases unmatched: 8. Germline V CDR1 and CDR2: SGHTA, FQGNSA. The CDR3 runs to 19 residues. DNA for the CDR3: TGTGCCAGCAGCTTAGCCTCATTGGGACTAGCGGGGACCTCCTACGAGCAGTACTTC. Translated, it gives CASSLASLGLAGTSYEQYF. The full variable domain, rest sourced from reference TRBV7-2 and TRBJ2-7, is GAGVSQSPSNKVTEKGKDVELRCDPISGHTALYWYRQSLGQGLEFLIYFQGNSAPDKSGLPSDRFSAERTGGSVSTLTIQRTQQEDSAVYLCASSLASLGLAGTSYEQYFGPGTRLTVT.

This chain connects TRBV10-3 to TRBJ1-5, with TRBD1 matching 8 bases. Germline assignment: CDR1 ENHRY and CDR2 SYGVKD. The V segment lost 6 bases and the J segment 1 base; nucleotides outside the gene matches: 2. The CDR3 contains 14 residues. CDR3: CAISRDRSNQPQHF. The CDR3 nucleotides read TGTGCCATCAGCCGGGACAGGAGCAATCAGCCCCAGCATTTT.

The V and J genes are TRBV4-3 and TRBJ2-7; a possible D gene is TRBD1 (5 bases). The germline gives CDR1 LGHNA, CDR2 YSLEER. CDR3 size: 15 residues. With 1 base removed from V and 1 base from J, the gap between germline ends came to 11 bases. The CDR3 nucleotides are TGCGCCAGCAGCCAAGGTTCCGACAGATCCTACGAGCAGTACTTC. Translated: CASSQGSDRSYEQYF.

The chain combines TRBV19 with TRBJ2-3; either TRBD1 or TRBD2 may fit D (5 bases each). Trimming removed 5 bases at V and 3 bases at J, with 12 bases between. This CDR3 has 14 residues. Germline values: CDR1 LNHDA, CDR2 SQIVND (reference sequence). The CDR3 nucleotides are TGTGCCAGTAGTCATGGGGGAAGAACAGATACGCAGTATTTT. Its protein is CASSHGGRTDTQYF.

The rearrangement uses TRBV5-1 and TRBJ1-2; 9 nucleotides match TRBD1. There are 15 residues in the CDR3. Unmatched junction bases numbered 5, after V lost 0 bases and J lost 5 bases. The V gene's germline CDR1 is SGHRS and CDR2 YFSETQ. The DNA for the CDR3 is TGCGCCAGCAGCTTGGGGGACAGGGCCGAATATGGCTACACCTTC. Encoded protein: CASSLGDRAEYGYTF. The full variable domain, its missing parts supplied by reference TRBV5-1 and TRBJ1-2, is KAGVTQTPRYLIKTRGQQVTLSCSPISGHRSVSWYQQTPGQGLQFLFEYFSETQRNKGNFPGRFSGRQFSNSRSEMNVSTLELGDSALYLCASSLGDRAEYGYTFGSGTRLTVV.

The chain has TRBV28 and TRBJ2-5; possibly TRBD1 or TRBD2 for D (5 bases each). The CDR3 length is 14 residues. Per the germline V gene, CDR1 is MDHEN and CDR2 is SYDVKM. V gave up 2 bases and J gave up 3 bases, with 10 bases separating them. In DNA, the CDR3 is TGTGCCAGCAGTTTACAGGGAGTAGAAGAGACCCAGTACTTC. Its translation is CASSLQGVEETQYF.

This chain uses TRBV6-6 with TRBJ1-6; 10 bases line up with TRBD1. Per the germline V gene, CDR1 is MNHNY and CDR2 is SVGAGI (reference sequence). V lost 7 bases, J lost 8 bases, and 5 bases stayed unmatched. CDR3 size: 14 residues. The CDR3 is CASKRQGADSPLHF. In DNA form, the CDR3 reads TGTGCCAGCAAAAGACAGGGGGCGGATTCACCCCTCCACTTT.

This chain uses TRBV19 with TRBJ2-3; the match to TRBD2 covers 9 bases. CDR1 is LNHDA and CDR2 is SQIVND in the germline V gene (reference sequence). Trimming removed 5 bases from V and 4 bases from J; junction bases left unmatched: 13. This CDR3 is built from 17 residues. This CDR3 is CASSDSGSVSTSDTQYF. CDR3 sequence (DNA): TGTGCCAGTAGTGATAGCGGGAGTGTCAGCACATCAGATACGCAGTATTTT.

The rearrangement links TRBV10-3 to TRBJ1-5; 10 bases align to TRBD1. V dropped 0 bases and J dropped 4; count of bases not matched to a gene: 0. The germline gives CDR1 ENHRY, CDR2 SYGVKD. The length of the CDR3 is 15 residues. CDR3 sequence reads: CAISESGQGNQPQHF. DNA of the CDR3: TGTGCCATCAGTGAGTCGGGACAGGGGAATCAGCCCCAGCATTTT.

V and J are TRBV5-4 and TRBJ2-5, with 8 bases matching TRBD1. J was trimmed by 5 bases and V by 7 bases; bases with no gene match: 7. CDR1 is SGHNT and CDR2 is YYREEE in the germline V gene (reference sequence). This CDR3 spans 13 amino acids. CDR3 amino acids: CASQSGGVETQYF. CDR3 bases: TGTGCCAGCCAATCAGGGGGCGTTGAGACCCAGTACTTC.

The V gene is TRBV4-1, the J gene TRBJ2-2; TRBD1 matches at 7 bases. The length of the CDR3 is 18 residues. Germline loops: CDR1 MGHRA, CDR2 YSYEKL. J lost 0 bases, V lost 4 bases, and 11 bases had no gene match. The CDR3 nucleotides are TGCGCCAGCAGCCCCACTCTCACCGGGACAGCGAACACCGGGGAGCTGTTTTTT. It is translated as CASSPTLTGTANTGELFF.

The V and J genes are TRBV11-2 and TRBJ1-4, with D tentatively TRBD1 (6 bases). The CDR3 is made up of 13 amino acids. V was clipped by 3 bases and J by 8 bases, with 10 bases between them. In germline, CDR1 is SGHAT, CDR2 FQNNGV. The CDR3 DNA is TGTGCCAGCAGCTTCAGGGGTTGGGAAAAACTGTTTTTT. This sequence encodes CASSFRGWEKLFF.